This T cell receptor (beta chain) was captured by sequencing in a study of CD8 T cells in ankylosing spondylitis (dated by TCRdb to about 2017). In terms of the full investigation: The study profiled T cell receptor beta repertoires in healthy donors and ankylosing spondylitis patients to find disease-linked TCR variants. The full study cohort was made up of 25 ankylosing spondylitis patients and about a hundred healthy donors. Peripheral blood was sampled, and synovial fluid was additionally collected from ankylosing spondylitis patients. Broader findings and caveats from the paper: The disease-linked clones had a CD8+ phenotype and were found at relatively low frequencies in peripheral blood. Blood from ankylosing spondylitis patients appeared to be characterized by a TCR beta motif made up of under ten highly homologous amino acid variants. Some motif variants had previously been reported in the synovial fluid and blood of reactive arthritis patients, which suggests shared mechanisms of disease initiation. The disease-linked clones were reported to be significantly enriched in matched synovial fluid samples from ankylosing spondylitis patients.

The instrument given in TCRdb is Illumina HiSeq 2500. Quantitative 5'-RACE with molecular barcodes was used to prepare TCR beta libraries. Per the original workflow: A new computational method based on a probabilistic model of VDJ rearrangement was used to identify disease-linked TCR variants. TCRdb's own reprocessing of the public reads used fastp at Q25 and MiXCR and kept productive beta chains. Each CDR3 protein appears once, grouped with its most common genes and DNA. The V and J calls shown here were made by TCRdb, not taken from the authors' results. The sample table holds approximately 110,000 distinct CDR3 sequences, of which less than 25% were seen once. The ten biggest clones cover roughly an eighth of the sample. Synovial fluid samples and blood samples obtained from the same ankylosing spondylitis patients were matched. The CDR3 spans 16 residues, from the cysteine through the phenylalanine. Only the CDR3 DNA is retained, 48 bases long and in frame from the first base. Reading the germline V gene (reference sequence) gives CDR1 SEHNR and CDR2 FQNEAQ. Trimming removed 4 bases from V and 1 base from J; the gene matches leave 7 bases unexplained.

A few counts support this clonotype. The clone's antigen remains unknown. Base qualities were left out, and no much larger clone turns up one base away. This receptor was identified in a male donor with ankylosing spondylitis. The rearrangement joined TRBV7-9 to TRBJ1-1; TRBD1 fits 9 bases in the junction. The sample taken for sequencing was synovial fluid, either unsorted or a sorted T cell fraction (not recorded which). The DNA sequence reads TGTGCCAGCAGCTCAAGACAGGGGGGAGAGAACACTGAAGCTTTCTTT. This codes for CASSSRQGGENTEAFF.